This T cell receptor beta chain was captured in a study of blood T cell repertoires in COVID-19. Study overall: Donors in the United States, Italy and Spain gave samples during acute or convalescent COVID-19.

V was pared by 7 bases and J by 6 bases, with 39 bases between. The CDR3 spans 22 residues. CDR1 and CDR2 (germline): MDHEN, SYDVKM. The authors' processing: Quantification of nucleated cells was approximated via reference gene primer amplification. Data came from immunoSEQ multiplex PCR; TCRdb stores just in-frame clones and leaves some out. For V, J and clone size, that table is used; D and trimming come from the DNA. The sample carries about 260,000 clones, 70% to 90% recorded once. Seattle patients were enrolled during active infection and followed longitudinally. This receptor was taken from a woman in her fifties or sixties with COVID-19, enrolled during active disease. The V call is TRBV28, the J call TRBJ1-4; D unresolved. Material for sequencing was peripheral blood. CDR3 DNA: TGTGCCAGCACCCCCCCCTCGGGCGTCGTACGCTGGAGGCCCGGTGCCGATGAAAAACTGTTTTTT. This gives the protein CASTPPSGVVRWRPGADEKLFF.